This T cell receptor (beta chain) was retrieved from a study of cytomegalovirus exposure and HLA in healthy donors. Overall study context: Unique TCRs numbering roughly 85 million, obtained from HLA-typed donors, made up an early data release. Study-wide results and limits: Most TCR sequences were rare, but some public TCRs occurred in many donors.

This cohort consisted of healthy bone marrow donors. When sampled, the donors appeared nominally healthy, though they likely had unrecorded immune exposures. Details on this clone: Its antigen is as yet unknown.

V lost 5 bases and J lost 3; bases outside the gene matches: 5. CDR1 is SGHTA and CDR2 is FQGNSA in the germline V gene. This CDR3 has 14 residues. 60 Vbeta and 13 Jbeta primers were used in PCR. Method: immunoSEQ multiplex PCR; TCRdb's copy keeps in-frame clones and lacks some. The sample lists 95,000 or so clones, about 75% seen once, with about 5% in the top ten. Sequenced: PBMCs. This TCR derives from a woman between 40 and 50 years old in good health and CMV-seronegative. The chain employs TRBV7-2 and TRBJ1-2, with 8 bases identical to TRBD1. The CDR3 nucleotides are TGTGCCAGCAGCCGTCAACAGGGGGACTATGGCTACACCTTC. It yields the protein CASSRQQGDYGYTF.